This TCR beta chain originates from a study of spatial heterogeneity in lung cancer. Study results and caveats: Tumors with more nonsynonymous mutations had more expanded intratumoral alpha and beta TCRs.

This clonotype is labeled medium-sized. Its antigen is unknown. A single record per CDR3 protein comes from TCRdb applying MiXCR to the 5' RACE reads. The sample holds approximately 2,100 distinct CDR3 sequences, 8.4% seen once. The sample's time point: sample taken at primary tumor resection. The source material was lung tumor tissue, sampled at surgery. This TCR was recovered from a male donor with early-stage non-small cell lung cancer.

For the CDR3, the DNA is TGTGCCAGCAGCTTGGGACAGGGGATCAAAGAGACCCAGTACTTC. This sequence encodes CASSLGQGIKETQYF. V is TRBV11-2 and J is TRBJ2-5; 10 bases line up with TRBD1. This CDR3 is built from 15 residues. Trimming at V came to 3 bases and at J to 3 bases, leaving 4 bases not matched to a gene. The germline V gene encodes CDR1 SGHAT and CDR2 FQNNGV.